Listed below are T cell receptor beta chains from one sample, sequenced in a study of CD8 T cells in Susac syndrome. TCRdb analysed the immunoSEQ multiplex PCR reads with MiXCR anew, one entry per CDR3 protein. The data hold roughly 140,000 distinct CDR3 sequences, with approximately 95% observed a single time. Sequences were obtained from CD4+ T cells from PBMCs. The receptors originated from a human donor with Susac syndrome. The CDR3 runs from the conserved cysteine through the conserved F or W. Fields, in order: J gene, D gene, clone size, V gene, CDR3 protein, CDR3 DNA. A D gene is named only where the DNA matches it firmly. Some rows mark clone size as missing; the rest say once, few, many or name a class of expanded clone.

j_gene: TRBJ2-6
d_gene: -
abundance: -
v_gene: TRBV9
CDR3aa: CASSVVGANVLTF
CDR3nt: TGTGCCAGCAGCGTAGTTGGGGCCAACGTCCTGACTTTC

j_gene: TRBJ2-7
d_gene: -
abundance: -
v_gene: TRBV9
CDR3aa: CARGCSYEQYF
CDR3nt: TGTGCCAGAGGGTGCTCCTACGAGCAGTACTTC

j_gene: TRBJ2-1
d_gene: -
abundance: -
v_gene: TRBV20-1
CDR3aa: CSARPQRAYNEQFF
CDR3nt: TGCAGTGCTAGGCCCCAGCGGGCTTACAATGAGCAGTTCTTC

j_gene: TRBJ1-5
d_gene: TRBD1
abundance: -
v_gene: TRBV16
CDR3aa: CASSGTASNQPQHF
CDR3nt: TGTGCCAGCAGCGGGACAGCTAGCAATCAGCCCCAGCATTTT

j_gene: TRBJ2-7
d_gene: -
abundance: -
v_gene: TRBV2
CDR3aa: CASSEALHEQYF
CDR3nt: TGTGCCAGCAGTGAAGCGCTTCACGAGCAGTACTTC

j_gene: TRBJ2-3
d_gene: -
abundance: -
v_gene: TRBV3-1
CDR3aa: CASSRQGTLSTDTQYF
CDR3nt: TGTGCCAGCAGCCGCCAAGGGACACTGAGCACAGATACGCAGTATTTT

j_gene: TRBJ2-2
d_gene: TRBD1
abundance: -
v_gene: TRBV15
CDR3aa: CATRTGVTGELFF
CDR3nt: TGTGCCACCAGGACAGGGGTGACCGGGGAGCTGTTTTTT

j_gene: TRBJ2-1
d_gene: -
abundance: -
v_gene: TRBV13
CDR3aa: CASSRTRTVDYNEQFF
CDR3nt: TGTGCCAGCAGTCGGACCCGGACAGTCGACTACAATGAGCAGTTCTTC

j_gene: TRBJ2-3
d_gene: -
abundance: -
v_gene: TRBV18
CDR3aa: CASSPPTSGTDTQYF
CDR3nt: TGTGCCAGCTCACCACCGACGTCGGGCACAGATACGCAGTATTTT

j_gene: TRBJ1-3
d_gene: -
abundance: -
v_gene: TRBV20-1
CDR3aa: CSASLAGGSGNTIYF
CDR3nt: TGCAGTGCTAGTCTCGCCGGCGGGTCGGGAAACACCATATATTTT

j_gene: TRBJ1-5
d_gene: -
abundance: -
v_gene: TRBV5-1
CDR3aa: CASSLRGDSNQPQHF
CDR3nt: TGCGCCAGCAGCTTGAGGGGCGATAGCAATCAGCCCCAGCATTTT

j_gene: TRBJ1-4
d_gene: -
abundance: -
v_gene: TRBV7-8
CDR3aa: CASSLGARRTVNEKLFF
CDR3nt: TGTGCCAGCAGCTTAGGAGCCCGACGGACAGTTAATGAAAAACTGTTTTTT

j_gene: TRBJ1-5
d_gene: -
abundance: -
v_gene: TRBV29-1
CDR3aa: CSVETGGLGQPQHF
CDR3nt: TGCAGCGTTGAGACTGGGGGTCTCGGGCAGCCCCAGCATTTT

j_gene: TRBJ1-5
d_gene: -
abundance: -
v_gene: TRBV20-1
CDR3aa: CSAPGDKFNQPQHF
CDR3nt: TGCAGTGCCCCCGGGGACAAGTTCAATCAGCCCCAGCATTTT

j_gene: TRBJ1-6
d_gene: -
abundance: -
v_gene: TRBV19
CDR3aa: CASSPRSWSPLHF
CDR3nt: TGTGCCAGTAGTCCAAGGTCCTGGTCACCCCTCCACTTT

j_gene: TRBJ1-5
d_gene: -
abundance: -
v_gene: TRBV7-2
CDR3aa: CASSQPGLAPQHF
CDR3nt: TGTGCCAGCAGCCAACCCGGATTAGCACCCCAGCATTTT

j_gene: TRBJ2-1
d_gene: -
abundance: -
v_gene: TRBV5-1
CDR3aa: CASRTTSPSSYNEQFF
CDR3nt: TGCGCCAGCAGGACCACTAGCCCAAGCTCCTACAATGAGCAGTTCTTC

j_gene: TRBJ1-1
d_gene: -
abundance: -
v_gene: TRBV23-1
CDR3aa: CASFPRQVAPGAFF
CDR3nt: TGCGCCAGCTTTCCGCGACAGGTGGCTCCCGGGGCTTTCTTT

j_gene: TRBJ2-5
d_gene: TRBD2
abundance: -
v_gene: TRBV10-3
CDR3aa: CAISESGGIETQYF
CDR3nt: TGTGCCATCAGTGAGTCCGGGGGGATAGAGACCCAGTACTTC

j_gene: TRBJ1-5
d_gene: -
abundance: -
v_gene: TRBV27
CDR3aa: CATSPGIRQPQHF
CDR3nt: TGTGCCACCAGCCCCGGGATCCGCCAGCCCCAGCATTTT

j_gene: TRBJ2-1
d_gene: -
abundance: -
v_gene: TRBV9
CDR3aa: CASSAVDEQFF
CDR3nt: TGTGCCAGCAGCGCAGTAGATGAGCAGTTCTTC

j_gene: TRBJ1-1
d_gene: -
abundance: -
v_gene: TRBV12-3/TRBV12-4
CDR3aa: CASSPNPAAPEAFF
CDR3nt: TGTGCCAGCAGTCCTAACCCCGCGGCCCCTGAAGCTTTCTTT

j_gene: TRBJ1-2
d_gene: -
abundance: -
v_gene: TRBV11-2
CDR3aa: CASSSPTHLFHGYTF
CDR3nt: TGTGCCAGCAGCTCACCGACTCATTTATTCCATGGCTACACCTTC

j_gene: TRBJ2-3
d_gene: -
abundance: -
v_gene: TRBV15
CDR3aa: CATSRDAGADTQYF
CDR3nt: TGTGCCACCAGCAGAGATGCAGGGGCAGATACGCAGTATTTT

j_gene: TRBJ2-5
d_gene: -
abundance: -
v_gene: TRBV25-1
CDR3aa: CASSPRGRQETQYF
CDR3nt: TGTGCCAGCAGTCCACGGGGGCGACAGGAGACCCAGTACTTC

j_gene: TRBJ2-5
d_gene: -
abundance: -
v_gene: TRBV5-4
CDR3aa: CASSQDRLWQETQYF
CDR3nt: TGTGCCAGCAGCCAGGACCGGCTATGGCAAGAGACCCAGTACTTC

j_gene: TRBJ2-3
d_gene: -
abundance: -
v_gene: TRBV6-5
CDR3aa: CASSYGAGFLYF
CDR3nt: TGTGCCAGCAGTTACGGGGCGGGGTTTTTGTATTTT

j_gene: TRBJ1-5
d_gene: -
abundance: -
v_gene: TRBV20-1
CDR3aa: CSARDRPGGPQHF
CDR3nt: TGCAGTGCTCGCGACAGGCCGGGAGGGCCCCAGCATTTT

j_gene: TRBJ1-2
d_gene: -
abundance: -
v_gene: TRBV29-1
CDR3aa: CSGPVREVSYGYTF
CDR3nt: TGCAGCGGACCCGTCAGGGAGGTTAGCTATGGCTACACCTTC

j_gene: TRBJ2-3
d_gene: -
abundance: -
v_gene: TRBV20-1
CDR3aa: CSASIVSSTDTQYF
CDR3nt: TGCAGTGCTAGCATAGTGTCTAGCACAGATACGCAGTATTTT

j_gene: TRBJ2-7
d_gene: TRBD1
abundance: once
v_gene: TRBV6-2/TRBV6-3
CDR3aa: CASSTGQGTSNEQYF
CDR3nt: TGTGCCAGCAGTACGGGACAGGGGACGTCAAACGAGCAGTACTTC

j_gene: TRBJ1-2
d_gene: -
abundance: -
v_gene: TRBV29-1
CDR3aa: CSVSNAWGSVGYTF
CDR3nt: TGCAGCGTCTCAAACGCATGGGGATCGGTAGGCTACACCTTC

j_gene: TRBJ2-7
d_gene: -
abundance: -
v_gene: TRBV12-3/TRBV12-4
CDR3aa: CASSFRASYEQYF
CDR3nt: TGTGCCAGCAGTTTTAGGGCGTCCTACGAGCAGTACTTC

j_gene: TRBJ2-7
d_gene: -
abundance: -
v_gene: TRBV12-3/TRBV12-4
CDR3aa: CASRKSGSYEQYF
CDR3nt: TGTGCCAGCCGTAAATCGGGAAGCTACGAGCAGTACTTC

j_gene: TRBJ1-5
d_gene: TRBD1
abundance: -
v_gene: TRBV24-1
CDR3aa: CATSDPSGTGFGQPQHF
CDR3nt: TGTGCCACCAGTGACCCCTCGGGGACAGGGTTTGGACAGCCCCAGCATTTT

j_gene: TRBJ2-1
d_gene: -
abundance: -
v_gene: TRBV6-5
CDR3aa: CASRLTSREGSEQFF
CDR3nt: TGTGCCAGCAGGCTGACCTCTAGGGAAGGGAGTGAGCAGTTCTTC

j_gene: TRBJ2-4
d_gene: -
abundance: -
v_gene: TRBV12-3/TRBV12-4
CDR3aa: CASSYRDAGIQYF
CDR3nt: TGTGCCAGCAGTTACCGGGATGCCGGCATTCAGTACTTC

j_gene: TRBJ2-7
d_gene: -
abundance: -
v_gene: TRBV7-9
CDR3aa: CASSLGQPEQYF
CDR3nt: TGTGCCAGCAGCTTAGGACAGCCCGAGCAGTACTTC

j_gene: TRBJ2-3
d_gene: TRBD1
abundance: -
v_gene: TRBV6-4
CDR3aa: CASSDGTGLDTQYF
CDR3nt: TGTGCCAGCAGTGACGGGACAGGGTTGGATACGCAGTATTTT

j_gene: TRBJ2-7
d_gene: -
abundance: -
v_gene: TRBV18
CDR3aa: CASSPGPTLEQYF
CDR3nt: TGTGCCAGCTCACCGGGGCCCACCCTCGAGCAGTACTTC

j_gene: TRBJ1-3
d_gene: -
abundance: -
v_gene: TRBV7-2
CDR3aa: CASSPTAEPGNTIYF
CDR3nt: TGTGCCAGCAGCCCCACGGCGGAACCTGGAAACACCATATATTTT

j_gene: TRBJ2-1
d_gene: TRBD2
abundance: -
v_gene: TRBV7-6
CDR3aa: CASSARLAGLGTYNEQFF
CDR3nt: TGTGCCAGCAGCGCAAGACTAGCGGGGTTAGGAACCTACAATGAGCAGTTCTTC

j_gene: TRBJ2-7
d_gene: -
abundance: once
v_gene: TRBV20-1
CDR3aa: CSARDGGNEQYF
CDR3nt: TGCAGTGCTAGAGATGGAGGGAACGAGCAGTACTTC

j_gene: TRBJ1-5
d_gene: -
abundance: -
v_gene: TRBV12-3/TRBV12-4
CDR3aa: CASSLGPIRASNQPQHF
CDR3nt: TGTGCCAGCAGTTTAGGTCCGATTAGGGCAAGCAATCAGCCCCAGCATTTT

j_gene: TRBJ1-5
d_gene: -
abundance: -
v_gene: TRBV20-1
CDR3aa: CSATEAKGTVYQPQHF
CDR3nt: TGCAGTGCTACCGAGGCGAAAGGGACTGTTTATCAGCCCCAGCATTTT

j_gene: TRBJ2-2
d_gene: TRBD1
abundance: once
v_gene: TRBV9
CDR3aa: CASSVGQGATGELFF
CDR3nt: TGTGCCAGCAGCGTGGGACAGGGGGCCACCGGGGAGCTGTTTTTT

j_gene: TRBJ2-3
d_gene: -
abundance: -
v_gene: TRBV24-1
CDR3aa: CATSDSDGHTDTQYF
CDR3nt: TGTGCCACCAGTGATTCCGACGGACACACAGATACGCAGTATTTT

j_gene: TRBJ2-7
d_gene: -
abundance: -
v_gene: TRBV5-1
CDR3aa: CASSLSRGGASNEQYF
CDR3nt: TGCGCCAGCAGCTTGTCGCGTGGGGGGGCTTCGAACGAGCAGTACTTC

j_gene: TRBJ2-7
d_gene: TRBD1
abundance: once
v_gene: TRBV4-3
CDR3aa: CASSQDGTGDDEQYF
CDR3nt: TGCGCCAGCAGCCAAGATGGGACAGGGGACGACGAGCAGTACTTC

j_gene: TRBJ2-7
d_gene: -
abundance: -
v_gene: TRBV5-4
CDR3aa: CASSPGTAYEQYF
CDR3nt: TGTGCCAGCAGCCCTGGGACTGCTTACGAGCAGTACTTC

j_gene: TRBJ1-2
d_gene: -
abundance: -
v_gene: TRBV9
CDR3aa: CASSVETNYGYTF
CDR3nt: TGTGCCAGCAGCGTAGAAACTAACTATGGCTACACCTTC